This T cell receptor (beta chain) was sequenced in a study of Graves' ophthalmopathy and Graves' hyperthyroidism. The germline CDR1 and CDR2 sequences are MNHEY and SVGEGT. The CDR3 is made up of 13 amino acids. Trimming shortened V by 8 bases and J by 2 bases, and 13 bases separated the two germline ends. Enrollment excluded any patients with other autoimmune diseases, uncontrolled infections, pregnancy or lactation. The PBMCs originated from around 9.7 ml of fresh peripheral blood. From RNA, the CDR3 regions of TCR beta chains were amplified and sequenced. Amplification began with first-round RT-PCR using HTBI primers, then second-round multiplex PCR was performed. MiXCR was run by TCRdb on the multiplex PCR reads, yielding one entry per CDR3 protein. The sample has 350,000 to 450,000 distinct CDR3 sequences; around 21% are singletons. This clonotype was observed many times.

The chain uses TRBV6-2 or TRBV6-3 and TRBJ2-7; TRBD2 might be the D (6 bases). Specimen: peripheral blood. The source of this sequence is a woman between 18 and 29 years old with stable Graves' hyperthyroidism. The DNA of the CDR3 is TGTGCCAGCGGGAGGAGTCCCACCTACGAGCAGTACTTC. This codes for CASGRSPTYEQYF.